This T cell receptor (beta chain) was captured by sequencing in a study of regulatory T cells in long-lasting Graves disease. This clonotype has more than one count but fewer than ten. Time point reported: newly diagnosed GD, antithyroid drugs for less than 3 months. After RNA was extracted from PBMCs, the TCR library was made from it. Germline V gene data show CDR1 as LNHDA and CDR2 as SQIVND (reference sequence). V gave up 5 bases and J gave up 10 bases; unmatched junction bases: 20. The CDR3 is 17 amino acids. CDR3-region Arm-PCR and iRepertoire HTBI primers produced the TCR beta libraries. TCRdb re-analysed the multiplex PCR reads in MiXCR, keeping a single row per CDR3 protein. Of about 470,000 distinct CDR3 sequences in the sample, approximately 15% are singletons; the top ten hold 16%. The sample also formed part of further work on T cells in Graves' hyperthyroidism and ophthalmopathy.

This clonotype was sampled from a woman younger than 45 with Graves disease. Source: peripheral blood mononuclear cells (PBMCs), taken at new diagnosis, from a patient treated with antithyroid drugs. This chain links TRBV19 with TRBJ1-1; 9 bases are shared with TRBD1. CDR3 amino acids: CASSVGTGRAIGRRAFF. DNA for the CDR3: TGTGCCAGTAGTGTGGGGACAGGGAGGGCAATAGGACGAAGAGCTTTCTTT. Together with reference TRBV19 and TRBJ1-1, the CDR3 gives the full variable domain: DGGITQSPKYLFRKEGQNVTLSCEQNLNHDAMYWYRQDPGQGLRLIYYSQIVNDFQKGDIAEGYSVSREKKESFPLTVTSAQKNPTAFYLCASSVGTGRAIGRRAFFGQGTRLTVV.